What follows describes a single TCR beta chain. The germline gives CDR1 SQVTM, CDR2 ANQGSEA. V dropped 1 base and J dropped 4; count of bases not matched to a gene: 13. This CDR3 has 17 amino acids. The record originates from a study of shared clonotypes between healthy human individuals. CD8 memory cells included CD45RO+ cells plus CCR7-negative CD45RA+ TemRA cells. Using immunoSEQ multiplex PCR, the repertoire was profiled, and TCRdb retains in-frame clones only, with some absent. The data hold some 690,000 clones, with 90% observed a single time. The V gene is TRBV29-1, the J gene TRBJ1-1; 9 nucleotides align to TRBD1. Sequenced input: memory CD8+ T cells from PBMCs. Subset in this sample: CD45RO+ cells pooled with CCR7-negative TemRA cells. This TCR was sampled from a man in his late teens or twenties in good health. Some clones in this sample may be carry-over from other donors' samples. The CDR3 DNA sequence: TGCAGCGTTGAAGCGTGGGGACAGGGACGTGGGGGCACTGAAGCTTTCTTT. Protein sequence: CSVEAWGQGRGGTEAFF.